What follows are 22 T cell receptor beta chains derived from one specimen sequenced in a study of T cell responses to AZD1222 COVID-19 vaccine (dated by TCRdb to 2020 to 2023). Preparation of the library involved the immunoSEQ multiplex PCR assay. In its TCRdb copy, this immuneACCESS table keeps in-frame sequences only and misses some clones. Where compared with another copy, unresolved V genes explain less than half of these, and the others have no known cause. Counted in this sample were roughly 130,000 clones; 75% to 90% of them appeared once. The ten largest clones capture roughly 1.6% of the sample. Taken with the paper, the label for time point translates to: baseline before first vaccination. The source was peripheral blood, collected on day 0 of AZD1222 vaccination. Every receptor here comes from an adult in good health.

The chain links TRBV18 to TRBJ2-2; TRBD1 matches at 7 bases. Trimming at V came to 5 bases and at J to 0 bases, leaving 0 bases not matched to a gene. The CDR3 runs 14 residues. The germline gives CDR1 KGHSH, CDR2 LQKENI. The CDR3 is CASSTGANTGELFF. CDR3 DNA sequence: TGTGCCAGCTCAACAGGGGCGAACACCGGGGAGCTGTTTTTT.

The gene calls are TRBV6-2 or TRBV6-3 and TRBJ1-1; D is possibly TRBD1 (5 bases). This CDR3 comprises 13 residues. Trimming removed 5 bases at V and 1 base at J, with 8 bases between. The germline gives CDR1 MNHEY, CDR2 SVGEGT. DNA for the CDR3: TGTGCCAGCAGTACAACAGGGAACACTGAAGCTTTCTTT. This sequence encodes CASSTTGNTEAFF.

The chain combines TRBV24-1 with TRBJ1-5, with a tentative D call TRBD1 (5 bases). The CDR3 length is 15 residues. Trimming stripped 2 bases from V and 5 bases from J, with 12 bases between. Germline V gene sequence: CDR1 KGHDR, CDR2 SFDVKD. The CDR3 DNA sequence: TGTGCCACCAGTGATTCCCGACAGAGACATCAGCCCCAGCATTTT. It yields the protein CATSDSRQRHQPQHF.

This clone showed up just a few times. Here the CDR3 DNA reads TGTGCCAGCAGTTCCTGGACAGGGGCTCCCTACACCTTC. Translating it yields CASSSWTGAPYTF. The chain combines TRBV6-2 or TRBV6-3 with TRBJ1-2; 9 nucleotides align to TRBD1. Germline values: CDR1 MNHEY, CDR2 SVGEGT. Trimming cost V 4 bases and J 10 bases; bases outside gene matches: 7. The CDR3 runs to 13 residues.

This chain uses TRBV9 with TRBJ2-1; possible D gene TRBD2, 5 bases. The CDR3 is 14 amino acids. Germline CDR1 is SGDLS and CDR2 is YYNGEE. V lost 4 bases, J lost 5 bases, and 13 bases lay in between. CDR3 loop: CASSLLLGNNEQFF. The DNA for the CDR3 is TGTGCCAGCAGCCTCCTCCTCGGGAACAATGAGCAGTTCTTC. Full variable domain (remainder filled in from reference TRBV9 and TRBJ2-1): DSGVTQTPKHLITATGQRVTLRCSPRSGDLSVYWYQQSLDQGLQFLIQYYNGEERAKGNILERFSAQQFPDLHSELNLSSLELGDSALYFCASSLLLGNNEQFFGPGTRLTVL.

This clone has just one count. The V gene is TRBV7-3, the J gene TRBJ2-1; 9 bases are shared with TRBD2. This CDR3 is 15 amino acids long. Germline assignment: CDR1 SGHTA and CDR2 FQGTGA. The ends lost 5 bases at V and 3 bases at J; junction bases unmatched: 5. The DNA for the CDR3 is TGTGCCAGCAGCCCCACTAGCGGGCGCTACAATGAGCAGTTCTTC. Encoded protein: CASSPTSGRYNEQFF.

The rearrangement links TRBV6-5 to TRBJ1-3, with TRBD1 as a possible D gene (5 bases). V was pared by 5 bases and J by 3 bases, with 14 bases between. Germline values: CDR1 MNHEY, CDR2 SVGAGI. The CDR3 is 15 residues long. The CDR3 DNA reads TGTGCCAGCAGTCCCGGGACTTTACTTGGAAACACCATATATTTT. Its protein product is CASSPGTLLGNTIYF.

The chain carries TRBV14 and TRBJ2-7; D is unresolved. Trimming stripped 2 bases from V and 4 bases from J, with 15 bases between. CDR3 length: 15 amino acids. CDR1 is SGHDN and CDR2 is FVKESK in the germline V gene. The DNA for the CDR3 is TGTGCCAGCAGCCAACGCCTTGGTGGGTCTTACGAGCAGTACTTC. Its translation is CASSQRLGGSYEQYF.

V and J are TRBV19 and TRBJ1-2; 9 nucleotides line up with TRBD1. Germline loops: CDR1 LNHDA, CDR2 SQIVND (reference sequence). With 6 bases clipped from V and 7 bases from J, the junction kept 15 bases outside the gene matches. This CDR3 region has 16 residues. The CDR3 DNA is TGTGCCAGTAGCACCCTCCCCGGACAGGGGCAGGCTGGCTACACCTTC. This gives the protein CASSTLPGQGQAGYTF.

This chain connects TRBV6-2 or TRBV6-3 to TRBJ1-2; perhaps TRBD1 as D (6 bases). The V end lost 0 bases, the J end lost 5 bases, and 13 bases lay between the germline ends. This CDR3 is built from 15 residues. The germline gives CDR1 MNHEY, CDR2 SVGEGT. The CDR3 loop reads CASSYSLDSLYGYTF. The CDR3 DNA is TGTGCCAGCAGTTACTCCTTGGACAGCCTATATGGCTACACCTTC.

The chain employs TRBV11-2 and TRBJ2-7, with 11 bases matching TRBD1. Looked up from germline, CDR1 is SGHAT and CDR2 is FQNNGV. The CDR3 length is 13 residues. V lost 3 bases, J lost 7 bases, and 2 bases stayed unmatched. As DNA, the CDR3 is TGTGCCAGCAGCTTCGGGACAGGGGGTGAGCAGTACTTC. Translation gives CASSFGTGGEQYF.

The chain combines TRBV7-3 with TRBJ2-3; TRBD2 agrees at 10 bases. The CDR3 sequence is 18 residues long. Germline CDR1 reads SGHTA; CDR2 reads FQGTGA. V dropped 0 bases and J dropped 5; count of bases not matched to a gene: 11. CDR3 sequence reads: CASSLTGSGRAWGDTQYF. The DNA for the CDR3 is TGTGCCAGCAGCTTAACCGGCAGCGGGAGGGCCTGGGGAGATACGCAGTATTTT.

This chain links TRBV7-3 with TRBJ2-5; unclear D gene. The CDR3 extends over 16 amino acids. Trimming took 2 bases from V and 1 from J, leaving 14 bases between them. Germline V gene data show CDR1 as SGHTA and CDR2 as FQGTGA. The DNA for the CDR3 is TGTGCCAGCAGCTTAGGCCTAGTAACCTCCCAAGAGACCCAGTACTTC. Translating gives CASSLGLVTSQETQYF.

This clone was seen only once. Other DNA sequences in the same sample also yield this CDR3. V gene TRBV19 combines with J gene TRBJ1-1; no clear D gene. The germline gives CDR1 LNHDA, CDR2 SQIVND (reference sequence). This CDR3 is built from 13 residues. The V end lost 3 bases, the J end lost 0 bases, and 5 bases lay between the germline ends. CDR3 DNA sequence: TGTGCCAGTAGTATTGGCATGAACACTGAAGCTTTCTTT. It encodes CASSIGMNTEAFF.

The rearrangement joins TRBV5-4 to TRBJ1-1; D uncertain. Per the germline V gene, CDR1 is SGHNT and CDR2 is YYREEE (reference sequence). The CDR3 extends over 17 amino acids. V dropped 3 bases and J dropped 1 base, with 19 bases sitting between them. Written as DNA, the CDR3 is TGTGCCAGCAGCTCCCCACATTCTACCACTCCGAACACTGAAGCTTTCTTT. Its protein is CASSSPHSTTPNTEAFF.

CDR3 region: CASSLEQRNTEAFF. CDR3 sequence (DNA): TGTGCCAGCAGCTTAGAACAGAGGAACACTGAAGCTTTCTTT. The chain combines TRBV13 with TRBJ1-1, with D uncertain. There are 14 residues in the CDR3. V was pared by 1 base and J by 1 base, with 7 bases between. Germline V lookup: CDR1 PRHDT, CDR2 FYEKMQ (reference sequence).

The genes are TRBV11-2 and TRBJ2-5, with 8 bases identical to TRBD2. The ends lost 0 bases at V and 7 bases at J; junction bases unmatched: 10. The CDR3 contains 16 residues. CDR1 is SGHAT and CDR2 is FQNNGV in the germline V gene. The CDR3 DNA reads TGTGCCAGCAGCTTAGAAACTAGCGGACCATGGGGGACCCAGTACTTC. Amino acids: CASSLETSGPWGTQYF.

The V and J genes are TRBV4-3 and TRBJ2-1; no firm D call. The germline V and J ends were trimmed by 0 bases and 7 bases, with 7 bases remaining between them. The CDR3 loop spans 13 amino acids. Germline loops: CDR1 LGHNA, CDR2 YSLEER. The CDR3 sequence: CASSQDSLNEQFF. CDR3 coding DNA: TGCGCCAGCAGCCAAGATTCCCTTAATGAGCAGTTCTTC.

The chain carries TRBV6-6 and TRBJ2-3; tentative D call: TRBD2 (6 bases). Trimming removed 3 bases from V and 8 bases from J, with 15 bases in between. Germline V gives CDR1 MNHNY, CDR2 SVGAGI (reference sequence). The CDR3 runs 14 residues. DNA of the CDR3: TGTGCCAGCAGTTATACCAGGGACTTCGGTACGCAGTATTTT. This gives the protein CASSYTRDFGTQYF.

This chain uses TRBV24-1 with TRBJ2-5; 10 positions agree with TRBD2. This CDR3 is built from 13 residues. Germline CDR1 is KGHDR and CDR2 is SFDVKD. Trimming at V came to 10 bases and at J to 1 base, leaving 2 bases not matched to a gene. CDR3 region: CATERGGQETQYF. Here the CDR3 DNA reads TGTGCCACGGAGCGGGGGGGCCAAGAGACCCAGTACTTC.

The chain employs TRBV7-2 and TRBJ2-1; TRBD1 matches 8 bases. This CDR3 has 14 amino acids. Germline trimming cut 8 bases from V and 3 bases from J; bases unmatched to any gene: 6. CDR1 and CDR2 (germline): SGHTA, FQGNSA. The CDR3 sequence: CASLTGGLYNEQFF. In DNA, the CDR3 is TGTGCCAGCCTCACAGGGGGGCTCTACAATGAGCAGTTCTTC.

The CDR3 coding sequence is TGTGCCAGCAGCTTCGGGGATAACTATGGCTACACCTTC. This gives the protein CASSFGDNYGYTF. The chain employs TRBV5-5 and TRBJ1-2; no firm D call. Looked up from germline, CDR1 is SGHKS and CDR2 is YYEKEE (reference sequence). Trimming took 2 bases from V and 1 from J, leaving 6 bases between them. This CDR3 contains 13 residues.